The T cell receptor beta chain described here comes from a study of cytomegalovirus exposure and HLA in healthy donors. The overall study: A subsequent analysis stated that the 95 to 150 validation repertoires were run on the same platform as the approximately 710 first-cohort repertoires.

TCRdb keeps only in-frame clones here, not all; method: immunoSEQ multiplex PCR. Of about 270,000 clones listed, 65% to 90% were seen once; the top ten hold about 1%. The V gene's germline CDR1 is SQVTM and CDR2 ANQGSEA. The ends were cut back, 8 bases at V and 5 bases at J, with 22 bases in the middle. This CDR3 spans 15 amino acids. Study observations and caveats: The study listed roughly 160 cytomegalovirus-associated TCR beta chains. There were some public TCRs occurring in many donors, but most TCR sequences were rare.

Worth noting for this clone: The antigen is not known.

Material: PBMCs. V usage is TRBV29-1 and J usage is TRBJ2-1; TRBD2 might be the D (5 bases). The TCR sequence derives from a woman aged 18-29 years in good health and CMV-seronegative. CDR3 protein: CSLSGPLSGNNEQFF. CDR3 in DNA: TGCAGCCTTTCCGGACCCCTATCCGGGAACAATGAGCAGTTCTTC.